The 14 T cell receptor beta chains listed next were all sequenced from one sample in a study of response to subunit inactivated influenza vaccine. Using its own MiXCR run on the RT-PCR reads, TCRdb lists one record per CDR3 protein. Seen here are hundreds of thousands of distinct CDR3 sequences, 16% observed once, and the top ten hold less than 4%. The input for sequencing was CD4+ T cells sorted from PBMCs, taken about 24 months after vaccination. Receptors originate from a man between 50 and 69 years old who received an inactivated influenza vaccine.

This clonotype appeared a few times. This rearrangement joins TRBV10-3 to TRBJ2-1; D is unclear. V dropped 4 bases and J dropped 6 bases, with 10 bases sitting between them. The CDR3 is 13 amino acids. Germline assignment: CDR1 ENHRY and CDR2 SYGVKD. The DNA of the CDR3 is TGTGCCATCAGTGTCGGTCCGAGCAATGAGCAGTTCTTC. It translates to CAISVGPSNEQFF.

This clonotype was counted ten times or more. The J gene is TRBJ2-1, the V gene TRBV6-5; D gene uncertain. The CDR3 extends over 14 amino acids. CDR1 is MNHEY, CDR2 SVGAGI, per germline. V was clipped by 6 bases and J by 6 bases, with 15 bases between them. CDR3 sequence (DNA): TGTGCCAGCAGCCACGGGTCGATCAGCAATGAGCAGTTCTTC. Its translation is CASSHGSISNEQFF.

The J gene is TRBJ2-5, the V gene TRBV5-1, with TRBD1 as a possible D gene (5 bases). Trimming shortened V by 5 bases and J by 3 bases, and 11 bases separated the two germline ends. Per germline, CDR1 SGHRS and CDR2 YFSETQ. The CDR3 loop spans 13 amino acids. For the CDR3, the DNA is TGCGCCAGCAGGGCGAGCAGGGAAGAGACCCAGTACTTC. Amino acid sequence: CASRASREETQYF. Filled out from reference TRBV5-1 and TRBJ2-5, the complete variable domain reads KAGVTQTPRYLIKTRGQQVTLSCSPISGHRSVSWYQQTPGQGLQFLFEYFSETQRNKGNFPGRFSGRQFSNSRSEMNVSTLELGDSALYLCASRASREETQYFGPGTRLLVL.

The chain joins TRBV5-1 to TRBJ2-2; D gene ambiguous. Deletions cut 3 bases from V and 1 base from J, with 7 bases between. CDR3 length equals 14 residues. Germline V CDR1 and CDR2: SGHRS, YFSETQ. The CDR3 DNA reads TGCGCCAGCAGCTCCGACCTGAACACCGGGGAGCTGTTTTTT. Amino acids: CASSSDLNTGELFF.

The chain uses TRBV9 and TRBJ2-5, with 12 bases that match TRBD2. The V segment lost 0 bases and the J segment 5 bases; nucleotides outside the gene matches: 5. The CDR3 consists of 16 residues. Per the germline V gene, CDR1 is SGDLS and CDR2 is YYNGEE. The CDR3 sequence: CASSVASGRAGETQYF. In DNA form, the CDR3 reads TGTGCCAGCAGCGTAGCTAGCGGGAGGGCCGGGGAGACCCAGTACTTC.

This clonotype was seen a handful of times. The chain uses TRBV12-3 or TRBV12-4 and TRBJ2-1; no firm D call. This CDR3 has 12 amino acids. V was pared by 5 bases and J by 7 bases, with 9 bases between. In DNA, the CDR3 is TGTGCCAGCAGTCCAACGAGGAATGAGCAGTTCTTC. It specifies CASSPTRNEQFF.

The sample holds a few counts of this clonotype. The V call is TRBV12-3 or TRBV12-4, the J call TRBJ2-4; D possibly corresponds to TRBD1 (6 bases). The CDR3 sequence is 15 residues long. V was pared by 4 bases and J by 2 bases, with 12 bases between. The CDR3 loop is CASSSHRVPKNIQYF. The CDR3 DNA is TGTGCCAGCAGTTCCCACAGGGTTCCCAAAAACATTCAGTACTTC.

The genes are TRBV6-1 and TRBJ2-1; 13 bases are a match to TRBD2. V lost 10 bases to trimming and J lost 5 bases; unmatched junction nucleotides: 11. Germline V lookup: CDR1 MNHNS, CDR2 SASEGT. The CDR3 is 16 residues long. The CDR3 is CATVSGTSGAHNEQFF. In DNA form, the CDR3 reads TGTGCCACCGTTTCAGGGACTAGCGGGGCCCACAATGAGCAGTTCTTC.

The chain joins TRBV2 to TRBJ2-1; 15 bases align to TRBD2. Germline V CDR1 and CDR2: SNHLY, FYNNEI. Losses at the gene ends were 7 bases for V and 9 bases for J; bases not matched to a gene: 16. The CDR3 runs 18 residues. DNA of the CDR3: TGTGCCAGCATTGGACTAGCGGGAGGGTTGAGGTTCCGCACTGAGCAGTTCTTC. This translates into CASIGLAGGLRFRTEQFF.

The chain is built from TRBV6-1 and TRBJ2-7; 8 nucleotides align to TRBD2. The CDR3 has 15 amino acids. Trimming took 3 bases from V and 1 from J; bases not matched to a gene: 5. CDR1 and CDR2 (germline): MNHNS, SASEGT. The CDR3 DNA sequence: TGTGCCAGCAGTGATGCTGAGCGGGGGTCCTACGAGCAGTACTTC. Its protein product is CASSDAERGSYEQYF.

The DNA of the CDR3 is TGTGCCATCAGTGTTCTAGCGGGGTACCAAGAGACCCAGTACTTC. Its protein product is CAISVLAGYQETQYF. J is TRBJ2-5 and V is TRBV10-3; TRBD2 agrees at 9 bases. The CDR3 covers 15 residues. J was trimmed by 0 bases and V by 4 bases; bases with no gene match: 3. CDR1 and CDR2 from the germline V gene are ENHRY and SYGVKD.

In this sample, this clonotype turned up a few times. The chain has TRBV4-3 and TRBJ2-4; D gene ambiguous. The CDR3 loop spans 15 amino acids. V lost 0 bases and J 0 bases, leaving 6 bases between the germline ends. Germline V CDR1 and CDR2: LGHNA, YSLEER. Here the CDR3 reads CASSQDLLAKNIQYF. Here the CDR3 DNA reads TGCGCCAGCAGCCAAGATCTGTTAGCCAAAAACATTCAGTACTTC.

CDR3 nucleotides: TGCAGCGTTGACAGTCTGAACACTGAAGCTTTCTTT. Encoded protein: CSVDSLNTEAFF. The chain joins TRBV29-1 to TRBJ1-1; D gene ambiguous. The CDR3 spans 12 residues. The V end lost 3 bases, the J end lost 0 bases, and 5 bases lay between the germline ends. CDR1 is SQVTM and CDR2 is ANQGSEA in the germline V gene.

The chain couples TRBV2 to TRBJ2-1; D is possibly TRBD2 (5 bases). This CDR3 contains 14 residues. V was cut by 6 bases and J by 7 bases, with 16 bases left in between. Germline V gene data show CDR1 as SNHLY and CDR2 as FYNNEI. CDR3 DNA: TGTGCCAGCAGGGTAGACGGACCGGGGAATGAGCAGTTCTTC. The encoded protein is CASRVDGPGNEQFF.